The 19 T cell receptor beta chains below come from one sample, sequenced in a study of cytomegalovirus exposure and HLA in healthy donors. PCR used 60 Vbeta primers and 13 Jbeta primers. The repertoire was sequenced with immunoSEQ multiplex PCR; TCRdb's copy has only in-frame clones and lacks some. The repertoire table contains about 75,000 clones. The sample comprised PBMCs. The receptors originated from a man aged 40-49 years in good health and CMV-seronegative.

The chain is built from TRBV2 and TRBJ2-7; 8 nucleotides line up with TRBD1. Germline-derived CDR1 and CDR2 are SNHLY and FYNNEI. The CDR3 is made up of 15 amino acids. The V segment lost 4 bases and the J segment 2 bases; nucleotides outside the gene matches: 7. The chain's CDR3 is CASSGAGTGTYEQYF. CDR3 coding DNA: TGTGCCAGCAGTGGAGCCGGGACAGGAACCTACGAGCAGTACTTC.

V is TRBV6-1 and J is TRBJ1-3, with 8 nucleotides matching TRBD1. V was pared by 5 bases and J by 3 bases, with 6 bases of the junction left unmatched. The germline V gene has CDR1 MNHNS and CDR2 SASEGT. The CDR3 sequence is 15 residues long. For the CDR3, the DNA is TGTGCCAGCAGTTTACAGGGGGACTATGGAAACACCATATATTTT. This gives the protein CASSLQGDYGNTIYF.

The V gene is TRBV2, the J gene TRBJ1-1; a weak D match, TRBD1 (6 bases). Trimming left V 5 bases short and J 0 bases short, with 10 bases between. The CDR3 contains 14 residues. CDR1 is SNHLY, CDR2 FYNNEI, per germline. CDR3 amino acids: CASSLGHLNTEAFF. The CDR3 DNA is TGTGCCAGCAGTCTGGGACATCTGAACACTGAAGCTTTCTTT.

The V and J genes are TRBV11-2 and TRBJ1-2; the match to TRBD1 covers 9 bases. Per germline, CDR1 SGHAT and CDR2 FQNNGV. CDR3 length: 14 amino acids. V dropped 5 bases and J dropped 6; count of bases not matched to a gene: 7. The CDR3 bases are TGTGCCAGCAGCCCCCCCAGGGACAGGGATGGCTACACCTTC. It encodes CASSPPRDRDGYTF.

This chain connects TRBV29-1 to TRBJ2-7, with a weak D call TRBD1 (6 bases). Trimming cost V 5 bases and J 4 bases, with 12 bases left between them. This CDR3 comprises 12 residues. Germline assignment: CDR1 SQVTM and CDR2 ANQGSEA. The CDR3 region is CSVRQDRYEQYF. The DNA of the CDR3 is TGCAGCGTTCGACAGGACAGATACGAGCAGTACTTC.

The chain is built from TRBV5-6 and TRBJ1-1, with TRBD1 matching over 8 bases. Per germline, CDR1 SGHDT and CDR2 YYEEEE. The CDR3 spans 12 residues. With 7 bases clipped from V and 5 bases from J, the junction kept 4 bases outside the gene matches. CDR3 amino acids: CASQTGVTEAFF. The CDR3, as DNA: TGTGCCAGCCAGACAGGGGTGACTGAAGCTTTCTTT.

This chain links TRBV10-3 with TRBJ2-5; 10 bases match TRBD2. With 8 bases clipped from V and 2 bases from J, the junction kept 5 bases outside the gene matches. The CDR3 loop spans 14 amino acids. Germline V gives CDR1 ENHRY, CDR2 SYGVKD. In nucleotides, the CDR3 is TGTGCCATCGGCGCTAGCGGGGGACAAGAGACCCAGTACTTC. Residues: CAIGASGGQETQYF.

The chain links TRBV5-1 to TRBJ1-2, with 12 bases lining up with TRBD1. Germline values: CDR1 SGHRS, CDR2 YFSETQ. V dropped 2 bases and J dropped 3; count of bases not matched to a gene: 14. The CDR3 spans 19 residues. The DNA of the CDR3 is TGCGCCAGCAGCTTAACAACCGGGACAGGGGGCTTCCAGGACTATGGCTACACCTTC. It codes for CASSLTTGTGGFQDYGYTF.

The chain employs TRBV19 and TRBJ2-7, with 7 nucleotides matching TRBD1. Germline V gene lookup returns CDR1 LNHDA and CDR2 SQIVND (reference sequence). Losses at the gene ends were 4 bases for V and 4 bases for J; bases not matched to a gene: 10. The CDR3 is 15 residues long. The CDR3 protein is CASSTSGQPSYEQYF. The CDR3 DNA reads as TGTGCCAGTAGTACTTCGGGACAGCCCTCTTACGAGCAGTACTTC.

J is TRBJ1-6 and V is TRBV9; 8 nucleotides agree with TRBD1. Unmatched junction bases numbered 8, after V lost 0 bases and J lost 9 bases. The CDR3 spans 16 residues. CDR1 and CDR2 from the germline V gene are SGDLS and YYNGEE. CDR3 in DNA: TGTGCCAGCAGCGTAGGGTGGGACAGGTCAACTTCACCCCTCCACTTT. Translation gives CASSVGWDRSTSPLHF.

This chain connects TRBV28 to TRBJ2-5, with a weak D call TRBD2 (6 bases). Trimming shortened V by 5 bases and J by 4 bases, and 20 bases separated the two germline ends. The germline CDR1 and CDR2 sequences are MDHEN and SYDVKM. The CDR3 spans 16 residues. CDR3 nucleotides: TGTGCCAGCAGTCCCGAGCTCGGCGGGGAGCGAGAGACCCAGTACTTC. This encodes CASSPELGGERETQYF.

The chain couples TRBV9 to TRBJ2-3; tentative D call: TRBD2 (7 bases). This CDR3 has 14 residues. CDR1 is SGDLS, CDR2 YYNGEE, per germline. The germline V and J ends were trimmed by 6 bases and 2 bases, with 13 bases remaining between them. Written as DNA, the CDR3 is TGTGCCAGCACCGAGGGGGGGCTCACAGATACGCAGTATTTT. It is translated as CASTEGGLTDTQYF. The full variable domain, rest sourced from reference TRBV9 and TRBJ2-3, is DSGVTQTPKHLITATGQRVTLRCSPRSGDLSVYWYQQSLDQGLQFLIQYYNGEERAKGNILERFSAQQFPDLHSELNLSSLELGDSALYFCASTEGGLTDTQYFGPGTRLTVL.

A note on this clone: Within the sample, other DNA sequences also encode this same CDR3. This chain uses TRBV30 with TRBJ1-1, with a weak D call TRBD1 (6 bases). The CDR3 sequence is 18 residues long. Trimming removed 2 bases at V and 2 bases at J, with 24 bases between. Germline V gene sequence: CDR1 GTSNPN, CDR2 SVGIG (reference sequence). The CDR3 loop is CAWSYHNLGRGLNTEAFF. CDR3 nucleotide sequence: TGTGCCTGGAGTTACCATAACCTTGGCAGGGGTCTAAACACTGAAGCTTTCTTT.

The chain recombines TRBV30 with TRBJ2-6, with TRBD1 matching 8 bases. CDR1 is GTSNPN, CDR2 SVGIG, per germline (reference sequence). The CDR3 contains 21 residues. V gave up 0 bases and J gave up 0 bases; unmatched junction bases: 16. The CDR3 sequence: CAWSVMRGRGLSFSGANVLTF. CDR3 sequence (DNA): TGTGCCTGGAGTGTAATGCGTGGCAGGGGGCTCTCTTTCTCTGGGGCCAACGTCCTGACTTTC.

The chain joins TRBV7-2 to TRBJ1-1; TRBD1 is a possible D gene (5 bases). The CDR3 consists of 11 residues. Germline values: CDR1 SGHTA, CDR2 FQGNSA. The germline V and J ends were trimmed by 9 bases and 1 base, with 6 bases remaining between them. The CDR3 DNA follows: TGTGCCAGTGGACAGAACACTGAAGCTTTCTTT. Protein sequence: CASGQNTEAFF.

By frequency, this clone registers medium-sized. Other nucleotide sequences from this sample produce the same CDR3. The chain uses TRBV6-6 and TRBJ1-3; no clear D. The CDR3 totals 15 residues. Germline loops: CDR1 MNHNY, CDR2 SVGAGI (reference sequence). The V end was cut by 0 bases, the J end by 0 bases, with 6 bases between. The CDR3 loop reads CASSYSSLSGNTIYF. The CDR3 nucleotides read TGTGCCAGCAGTTACTCGTCCCTCTCTGGAAACACCATATATTTT.

The rearrangement uses TRBV18 and TRBJ2-7, with a tentative D call TRBD1 (5 bases). Trimming removed 3 bases at V and 2 bases at J, with 14 bases between. Germline V gene sequence: CDR1 KGHSH, CDR2 LQKENI. The CDR3 sequence is 15 residues long. The CDR3 is CASSPRDSYAYEQYF. CDR3 DNA: TGTGCCAGCTCACCCCGCGACAGCTATGCCTACGAGCAGTACTTC.

In regard to this clone: Mismatch with germline at one junction end may stem from a read error. The V call is TRBV9, the J call TRBJ2-7; 7 nucleotides match TRBD1. Germline CDR1 SGDLS, CDR2 YYNGEE. The CDR3 contains 14 residues. CDR3 sequence: CASSGGTVSDEQYF. DNA of the CDR3: TGTGCCAGCAGCGGGGGGACAGTCTCCGACGAGCAGTACTTC. Using reference TRBV9 and TRBJ2-7 for the parts outside the CDR3, the full variable domain is DSGVTQTPKHLITATGQRVTLRCSPRSGDLSVYWYQQSLDQGLQFLIQYYNGEERAKGNILERFSAQQFPDLHSELNLSSLELGDSALYFCASSGGTVSDEQYFGPGTRLTVT.

V and J are TRBV27 and TRBJ2-1, with 10 bases identical to TRBD2. Per the germline V gene, CDR1 is MNHEY and CDR2 is SMNVEV (reference sequence). This CDR3 has 15 residues. V trimming: 10 bases; J trimming: 5 bases; junction bases outside the gene matches: 11. The chain's CDR3 is CATHSGGHKNNEQFF. In nucleotides, the CDR3 is TGTGCCACCCATAGCGGGGGGCATAAAAACAATGAGCAGTTCTTC.